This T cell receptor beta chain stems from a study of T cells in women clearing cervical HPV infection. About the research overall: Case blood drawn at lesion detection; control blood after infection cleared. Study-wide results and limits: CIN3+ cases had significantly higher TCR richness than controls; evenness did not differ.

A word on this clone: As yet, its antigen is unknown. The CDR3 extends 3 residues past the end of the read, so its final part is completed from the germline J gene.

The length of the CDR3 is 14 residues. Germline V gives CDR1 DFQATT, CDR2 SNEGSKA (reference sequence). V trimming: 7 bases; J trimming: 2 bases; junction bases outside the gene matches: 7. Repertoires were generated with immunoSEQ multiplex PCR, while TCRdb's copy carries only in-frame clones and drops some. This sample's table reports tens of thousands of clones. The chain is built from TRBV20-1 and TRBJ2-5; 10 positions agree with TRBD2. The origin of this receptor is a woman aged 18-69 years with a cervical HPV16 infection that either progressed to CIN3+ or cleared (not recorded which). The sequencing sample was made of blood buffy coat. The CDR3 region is CSGASGGLQETQYF. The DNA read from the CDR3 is TGCAGTGGGGCTAGCGGGGGACTACAAGAGACC.